Shown below are 20 T cell receptor beta chains from a single sample sequenced in a study of blood T cell repertoires in COVID-19 (dated by TCRdb to 2019 to 2021). The receptor library was made with the immunoSEQ multiplex PCR assay. The source is immuneACCESS, and TCRdb retained only in-frame sequences with V and J called. Part of the clones is not carried over; for the studies checked, unresolved V genes explain less than half of this, and the remainder is unexplained. This sample lists fewer than 250,000 clones; 87% were detected once. The ten largest make up roughly 7.2% of the sample. Sequencing used PBMCs or T cells enriched from blood (not recorded which). The receptors were gathered from a man aged 25 to 40 in a cohort exposed to, infected with or recovered from COVID-19 (not recorded which).

The V call is TRBV19, the J call TRBJ1-1; tentative D call: TRBD1 (6 bases). Trimming took 7 bases from V and 0 from J, leaving 9 bases between them. CDR1 and CDR2 (germline): LNHDA, SQIVND (reference sequence). CDR3 length equals 13 residues. In DNA form, the CDR3 reads TGTGCCAGTAAGGCAGGGGTGAACACTGAAGCTTTCTTT. This sequence encodes CASKAGVNTEAFF.

For the CDR3, the DNA is TGTGCCAGCAGCCAAGATAACAGACAGCATTTCTACACCTTC. Translating gives CASSQDNRQHFYTF. The chain couples TRBV4-2 to TRBJ1-2; tentative D call: TRBD1 (5 bases). Trimming removed 0 bases at V and 10 bases at J, with 15 bases between. This CDR3 contains 14 residues. The V gene's germline CDR1 is LGHNA and CDR2 YNFKEQ.

The J gene is TRBJ2-1, the V gene TRBV19, with TRBD1 identical over 10 bases. V shed 6 bases and J 2 bases; nucleotides not matched to a gene: 4. CDR1 is LNHDA, CDR2 SQIVND, per germline (reference sequence). The CDR3 is 15 amino acids. The chain's CDR3 is CASRSGQGAYNEQFF. CDR3 nucleotide sequence: TGTGCCAGTAGGTCCGGACAGGGGGCCTACAATGAGCAGTTCTTC.

The V gene is TRBV28, the J gene TRBJ1-1; weak D call: TRBD1 (6 bases). Trimming removed 11 bases at V and 7 bases at J, with 26 bases between. CDR1 is MDHEN and CDR2 is SYDVKM in the germline V gene. This CDR3 is 15 amino acids long. The CDR3: CALLSRGAGWGEAFF. In nucleotides, the CDR3 is TGTGCCCTCTTGTCACGGGGGGCAGGTTGGGGTGAAGCTTTCTTT.

The V and J genes are TRBV27 and TRBJ2-3; D is perhaps TRBD2 (5 bases). With 6 bases removed from V and 0 bases from J, the gap between germline ends came to 19 bases. Germline-derived CDR1 and CDR2 are MNHEY and SMNVEV (reference sequence). The CDR3 runs 17 residues. This CDR3 is CASRKSGVRLSTDTQYF. CDR3 DNA sequence: TGTGCCAGCAGGAAGAGCGGCGTCAGACTTAGCACAGATACGCAGTATTTT.

The genes are TRBV6-2 or TRBV6-3 and TRBJ2-7, with a tentative D call TRBD2 (5 bases). Germline V lookup: CDR1 MNHEY, CDR2 SVGEGT. The CDR3 loop spans 18 amino acids. V shed 1 base and J shed 9 bases, with 28 bases lying between them. The DNA for the CDR3 is TGTGCCAGCAGTTACTACGGGGAGATTCCTACGAGTCGTGGAGTGCAGTACTTC. Translating gives CASSYYGEIPTSRGVQYF.

The V and J genes are TRBV21-1 and TRBJ2-7; the tabulated D call, TRBD1, remains unverified against the DNA. TRBV21-1 is termed a pseudogene. This CDR3 spans 14 amino acids. In DNA, the CDR3 is TGTGCCAGCAGCCCTGGACAGAAATTCTACGAGCAGTACTTC. Translating it yields CASSPGQKFYEQYF.

This clone was recorded a few times. This chain links TRBV5-5 with TRBJ2-7; 14 positions agree with TRBD2. Germline CDR1 reads SGHKS; CDR2 reads YYEKEE (reference sequence). Trimming at V came to 3 bases and at J to 4 bases, leaving 0 bases not matched to a gene. CDR3 length: 14 amino acids. In DNA, the CDR3 is TGTGCCAGCAGCTGGACTAGCGGGAGGTACGAGCAGTACTTC. It specifies CASSWTSGRYEQYF. Full variable domain (outside the CDR3, taken from reference TRBV5-5 and TRBJ2-7): DAGVTQSPTHLIKTRGQQVTLRCSPISGHKSVSWYQQVLGQGPQFIFQYYEKEERGRGNFPDRFSARQFPNYSSELNVNALLLGDSALYLCASSWTSGRYEQYFGPGTRLTVT.

V is TRBV10-3 and J is TRBJ2-3; a weak D match, TRBD1 (5 bases). V shed 6 bases and J shed 0 bases, with 13 bases lying between them. This CDR3 is 15 amino acids long. Germline V gene data show CDR1 as ENHRY and CDR2 as SYGVKD. In DNA form, the CDR3 reads TGTGCCATCAGACTACAGGTAGTCAGCACAGATACGCAGTATTTT. Translation: CAIRLQVVSTDTQYF.

This chain connects TRBV20-1 to TRBJ1-2; no firm D call. Germline CDR1 reads DFQATT; CDR2 reads SNEGSKA (reference sequence). The CDR3 contains 11 residues. V was clipped by 4 bases and J by 4 bases, with 7 bases between them. The CDR3 coding sequence is TGCAGTGCTATGAGCGGCTATGGCTACACCTTC. Its translation: CSAMSGYGYTF.

The gene calls are TRBV18 and TRBJ1-4; D is unclear. The V end lost 2 bases, the J end lost 1 base, and 8 bases lay between the germline ends. The CDR3 contains 15 residues. Per the germline V gene, CDR1 is KGHSH and CDR2 is LQKENI. CDR3 protein: CASSPSGVTNEKLFF. The DNA for the CDR3 is TGTGCCAGCTCACCATCGGGAGTAACTAATGAAAAACTGTTTTTT.

The chain is built from TRBV27 and TRBJ1-5, with 9 bases identical to TRBD1. This CDR3 comprises 15 residues. Germline V gene data show CDR1 as MNHEY and CDR2 as SMNVEV (reference sequence). Trimming cost V 3 bases and J 1 base; bases outside gene matches: 1. CDR3 residues: CASSLDRGSNQPQHF. Written as DNA, the CDR3 is TGTGCCAGCAGTTTGGACAGGGGAAGCAATCAGCCCCAGCATTTT.

The chain links TRBV28 to TRBJ2-1, with a tentative D call TRBD2 (6 bases). Germline assignment: CDR1 MDHEN and CDR2 SYDVKM. This CDR3 has 16 residues. V lost 3 bases to trimming and J lost 9 bases, with 21 bases between them. This CDR3 reads CASSLNMGEAKIEQFF. The CDR3 bases are TGTGCCAGCAGTTTGAATATGGGGGAGGCTAAGATTGAGCAGTTCTTC. Drawing the rest from reference TRBV28 and TRBJ2-1, the complete variable domain is DVKVTQSSRYLVKRTGEKVFLECVQDMDHENMFWYRQDPGLGLRLIYFSYDVKMKEKGDIPEGYSVSREKKERFSLILESASTNQTSMYLCASSLNMGEAKIEQFFGPGTRLTVL.

The genes are TRBV2 and TRBJ2-7; 7 bases map to TRBD1. Germline V gene data show CDR1 as SNHLY and CDR2 as FYNNEI. V lost 4 bases, J lost 0 bases, and 9 bases stayed unmatched. The CDR3 length is 16 residues. The CDR3 sequence is CASSGNRDRLSYEQYF. In DNA, the CDR3 is TGTGCCAGCAGTGGAAACCGGGACAGACTCTCCTACGAGCAGTACTTC.

The chain carries TRBV28 and TRBJ1-2; 11 bases match TRBD1. Germline loops: CDR1 MDHEN, CDR2 SYDVKM. The CDR3 runs 15 residues. The V segment lost 5 bases and the J segment 4 bases; nucleotides outside the gene matches: 6. CDR3 amino acids: CASSTSGTGGYGYTF. The CDR3 DNA follows: TGTGCCAGCAGTACCTCCGGGACAGGGGGCTATGGCTACACCTTC.

The CDR3 DNA follows: TGTGCCACGACCAGGGGGGACTATGGCTACACCTTC. Protein: CATTRGDYGYTF. The rearrangement joins TRBV6-5 to TRBJ1-2, with 7 bases matching TRBD1. Germline-derived CDR1 and CDR2 are MNHEY and SVGAGI. Unmatched junction bases numbered 5, after V lost 10 bases and J lost 3 bases. CDR3 length: 12 amino acids.

This clone was counted a few times. The chain links TRBV28 to TRBJ2-7; 11 bases align to TRBD2. The ends lost 5 bases at V and 0 bases at J; junction bases unmatched: 3. This CDR3 is built from 15 residues. Germline-derived CDR1 and CDR2 are MDHEN and SYDVKM. The CDR3 spells CASSLAGGGSYEQYF. In DNA, the CDR3 is TGTGCCAGCAGTCTAGCGGGAGGAGGCTCCTACGAGCAGTACTTC.

The chain employs TRBV28 and TRBJ2-7; 7 nucleotides line up with TRBD2. This CDR3 is built from 15 residues. J was trimmed by 5 bases and V by 5 bases; bases with no gene match: 12. Germline values: CDR1 MDHEN, CDR2 SYDVKM. The CDR3 region is CASSGAAGVFNEQYF. The CDR3 DNA reads as TGTGCCAGCAGTGGCGCGGCGGGAGTATTCAACGAGCAGTACTTC. Combining the CDR3 with reference TRBV28 and TRBJ2-7 gives the whole variable domain DVKVTQSSRYLVKRTGEKVFLECVQDMDHENMFWYRQDPGLGLRLIYFSYDVKMKEKGDIPEGYSVSREKKERFSLILESASTNQTSMYLCASSGAAGVFNEQYFGPGTRLTVT.

J is TRBJ2-7 and V is TRBV3-1 (or the pseudogene TRBV3-2); D is perhaps TRBD2 (6 bases). Deletions cut 1 base from V and 3 bases from J, with 16 bases between. The CDR3 runs 16 residues. Germline V gene data show CDR1 as LGHDT and CDR2 as YNNKEL (reference sequence). The CDR3 DNA reads TGTGCCAGCAGCCAAGGTCGGGGCCTCGGGAGCTACGAGCAGTACTTC. It translates to CASSQGRGLGSYEQYF.

The chain carries TRBV10-1 and TRBJ2-2; 9 nucleotides align to TRBD2. The CDR3 length is 17 residues. Germline V gene sequence: CDR1 WNHNN, CDR2 SYGVQD (reference sequence). The V segment lost 1 base and the J segment 5 bases; nucleotides outside the gene matches: 8. In DNA, the CDR3 is TGCGCCAGCAGTGAGTGGGTCAGCGGGGGGCTGACCGGGGAGCTGTTTTTT. Translated: CASSEWVSGGLTGELFF.